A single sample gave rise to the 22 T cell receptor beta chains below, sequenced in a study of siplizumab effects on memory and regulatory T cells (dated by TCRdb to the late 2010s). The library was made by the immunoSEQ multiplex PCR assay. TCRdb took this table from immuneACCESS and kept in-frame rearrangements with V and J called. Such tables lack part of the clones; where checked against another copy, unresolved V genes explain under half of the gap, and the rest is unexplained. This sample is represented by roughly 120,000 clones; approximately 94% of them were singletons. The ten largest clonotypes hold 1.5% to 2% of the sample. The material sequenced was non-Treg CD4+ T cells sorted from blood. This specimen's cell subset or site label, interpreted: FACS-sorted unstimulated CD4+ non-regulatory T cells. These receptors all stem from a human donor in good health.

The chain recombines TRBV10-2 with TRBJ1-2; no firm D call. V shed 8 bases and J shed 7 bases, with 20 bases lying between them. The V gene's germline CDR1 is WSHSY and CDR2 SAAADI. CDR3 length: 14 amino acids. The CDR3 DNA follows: TGCGCCAGCGGAGACGGAAGGTCAAGTAGTGGCTACACCTTC. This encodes CASGDGRSSSGYTF.

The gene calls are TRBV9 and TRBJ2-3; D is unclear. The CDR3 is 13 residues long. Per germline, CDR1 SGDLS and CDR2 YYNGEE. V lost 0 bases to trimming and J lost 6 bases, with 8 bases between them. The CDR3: CASSVAPGDTQYF. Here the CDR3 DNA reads TGTGCCAGCAGCGTAGCTCCTGGGGATACGCAGTATTTT.

In DNA, the CDR3 is TGTGCCAGTAGTACGGACAGACAATTCAACTACAATCAGCCCCAGCATTTT. This sequence encodes CASSTDRQFNYNQPQHF. The genes are TRBV19 and TRBJ1-5; a weak D match, TRBD1 (6 bases). Per the germline V gene, CDR1 is LNHDA and CDR2 is SQIVND (reference sequence). The CDR3 has 17 amino acids. Trimming stripped 4 bases from V and 3 bases from J, with 19 bases between.

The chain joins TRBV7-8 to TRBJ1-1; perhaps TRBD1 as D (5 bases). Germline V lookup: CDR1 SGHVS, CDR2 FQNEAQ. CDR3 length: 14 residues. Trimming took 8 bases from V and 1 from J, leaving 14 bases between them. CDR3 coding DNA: TGTGCCAGCGGGGGGTGGTTCCCGAACACTGAAGCTTTCTTT. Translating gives CASGGWFPNTEAFF.

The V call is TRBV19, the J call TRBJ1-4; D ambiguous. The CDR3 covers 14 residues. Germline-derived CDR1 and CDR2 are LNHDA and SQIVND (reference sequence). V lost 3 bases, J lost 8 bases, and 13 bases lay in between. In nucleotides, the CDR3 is TGTGCCAGTAGTATTATAGGCAGGACCGAAAAACTGTTTTTT. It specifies CASSIIGRTEKLFF.

The CDR3 nucleotides read TGTGCCAGCAGACACACAGGGGGCATAGGGGCCAACGTCCTGACTTTC. Translated, it gives CASRHTGGIGANVLTF. The rearrangement links TRBV11-1 to TRBJ2-6; TRBD1 matches at 9 bases. Germline CDR1 is SGHAT and CDR2 is FQDESV (reference sequence). This CDR3 has 16 amino acids. V lost 6 bases and J lost 4; bases outside the gene matches: 7.

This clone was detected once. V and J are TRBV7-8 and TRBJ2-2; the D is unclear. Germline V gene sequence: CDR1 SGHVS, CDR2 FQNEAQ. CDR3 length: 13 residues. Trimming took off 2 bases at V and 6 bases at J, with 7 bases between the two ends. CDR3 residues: CASSLFSPGELFF. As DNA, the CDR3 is TGTGCCAGCAGCTTATTCAGCCCCGGGGAGCTGTTTTTT. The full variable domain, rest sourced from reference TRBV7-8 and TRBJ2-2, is GAGVSQSPRYKVAKRGQDVALRCDPISGHVSLFWYQQALGQGPEFLTYFQNEAQLDKSGLPSDRFFAERPEGSVSTLKIQRTQQEDSAVYLCASSLFSPGELFFGEGSRLTVL.

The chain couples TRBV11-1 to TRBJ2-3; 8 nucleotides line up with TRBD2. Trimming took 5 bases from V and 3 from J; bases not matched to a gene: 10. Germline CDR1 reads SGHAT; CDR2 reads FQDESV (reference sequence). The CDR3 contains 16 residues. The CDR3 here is CASSTTGGGGTDTQYF. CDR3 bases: TGTGCCAGCAGCACCACGGGAGGGGGAGGAACAGATACGCAGTATTTT.

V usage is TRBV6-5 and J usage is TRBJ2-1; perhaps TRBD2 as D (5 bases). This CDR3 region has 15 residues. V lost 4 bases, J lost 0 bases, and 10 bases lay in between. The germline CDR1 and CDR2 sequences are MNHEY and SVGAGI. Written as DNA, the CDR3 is TGTGCCAGCAGTTCAGGAGGTCCCTCCTACAATGAGCAGTTCTTC. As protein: CASSSGGPSYNEQFF.

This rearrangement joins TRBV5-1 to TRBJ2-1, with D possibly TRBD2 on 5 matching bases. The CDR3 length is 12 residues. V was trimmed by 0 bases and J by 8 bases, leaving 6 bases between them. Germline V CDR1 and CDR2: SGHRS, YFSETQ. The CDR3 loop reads CASSLGGHEQFF. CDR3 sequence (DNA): TGCGCCAGCAGCTTGGGAGGGCATGAGCAGTTCTTC.

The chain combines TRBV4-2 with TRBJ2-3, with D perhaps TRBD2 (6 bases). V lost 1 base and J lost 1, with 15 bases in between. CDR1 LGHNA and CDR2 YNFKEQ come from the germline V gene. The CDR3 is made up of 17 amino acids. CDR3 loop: CASSQAPMTGGTDTQYF. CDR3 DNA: TGTGCCAGCAGCCAAGCCCCCATGACGGGGGGCACAGATACGCAGTATTTT.

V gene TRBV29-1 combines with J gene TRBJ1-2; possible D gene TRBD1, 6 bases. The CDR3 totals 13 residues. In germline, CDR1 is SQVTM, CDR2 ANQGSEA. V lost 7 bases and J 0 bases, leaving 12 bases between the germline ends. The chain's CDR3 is CSARDTANYGYTF. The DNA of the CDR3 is TGCAGCGCCCGGGACACGGCTAACTATGGCTACACCTTC.

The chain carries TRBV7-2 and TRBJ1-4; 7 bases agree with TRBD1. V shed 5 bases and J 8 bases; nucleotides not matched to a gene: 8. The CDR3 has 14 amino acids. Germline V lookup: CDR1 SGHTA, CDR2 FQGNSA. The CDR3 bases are TGTGCCAGCAGCCCTAGACAGGGCGGAGAAAAACTGTTTTTT. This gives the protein CASSPRQGGEKLFF.

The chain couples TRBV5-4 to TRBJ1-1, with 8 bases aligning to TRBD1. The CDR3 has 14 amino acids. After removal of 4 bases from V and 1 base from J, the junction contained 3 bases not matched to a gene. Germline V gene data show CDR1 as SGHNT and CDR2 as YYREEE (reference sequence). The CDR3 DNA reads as TGTGCCAGCAGCCGGGACAGGAGGAACACTGAAGCTTTCTTT. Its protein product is CASSRDRRNTEAFF.

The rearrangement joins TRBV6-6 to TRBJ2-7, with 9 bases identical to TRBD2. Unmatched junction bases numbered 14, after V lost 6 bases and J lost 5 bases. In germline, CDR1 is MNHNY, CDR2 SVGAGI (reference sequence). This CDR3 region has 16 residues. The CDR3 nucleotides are TGTGCCAGCAGCCCCTCGTTAAGCGGGAGGATCCACGAGCAGTACTTC. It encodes CASSPSLSGRIHEQYF.

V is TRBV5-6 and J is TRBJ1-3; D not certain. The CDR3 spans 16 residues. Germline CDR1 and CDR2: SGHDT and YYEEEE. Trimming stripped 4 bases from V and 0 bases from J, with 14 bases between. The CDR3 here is CASSAPPANSGNTIYF. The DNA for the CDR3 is TGTGCCAGCAGCGCGCCTCCTGCAAACTCTGGAAACACCATATATTTT. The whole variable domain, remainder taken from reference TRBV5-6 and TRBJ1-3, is DAGVTQSPTHLIKTRGQQVTLRCSPKSGHDTVSWYQQALGQGPQFIFQYYEEEERQRGNFPDRFSGHQFPNYSSELNVNALLLGDSALYLCASSAPPANSGNTIYFGEGSWLTVV.

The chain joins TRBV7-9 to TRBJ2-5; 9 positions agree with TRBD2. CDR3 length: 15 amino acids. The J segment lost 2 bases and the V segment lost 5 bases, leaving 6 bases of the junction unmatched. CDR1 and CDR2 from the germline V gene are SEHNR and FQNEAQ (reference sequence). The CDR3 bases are TGTGCCAGCAGCCCCGCGGGGGGGCCTCAAGAGACCCAGTACTTC. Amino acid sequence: CASSPAGGPQETQYF.

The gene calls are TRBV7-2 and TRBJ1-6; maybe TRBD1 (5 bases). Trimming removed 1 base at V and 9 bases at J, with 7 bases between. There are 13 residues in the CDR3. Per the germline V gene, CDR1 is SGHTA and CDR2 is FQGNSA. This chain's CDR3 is CASSLDGGSPLHF. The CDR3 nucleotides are TGTGCCAGCAGCTTAGATGGGGGTTCACCCCTCCACTTT.

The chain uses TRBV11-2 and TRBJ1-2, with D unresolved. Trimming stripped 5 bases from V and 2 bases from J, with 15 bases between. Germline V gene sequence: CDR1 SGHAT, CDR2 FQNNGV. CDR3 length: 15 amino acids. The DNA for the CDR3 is TGTGCCAGCAGCGACCCCCCCGAAGGGAACTATGGCTACACCTTC. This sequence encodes CASSDPPEGNYGYTF.

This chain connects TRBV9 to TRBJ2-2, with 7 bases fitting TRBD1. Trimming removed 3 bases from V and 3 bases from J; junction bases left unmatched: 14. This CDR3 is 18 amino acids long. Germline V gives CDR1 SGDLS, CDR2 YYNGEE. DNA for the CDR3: TGTGCCAGCAGCGCCCGCCCCCGGGACAGTCGAGACACCGGGGAGCTGTTTTTT. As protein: CASSARPRDSRDTGELFF.

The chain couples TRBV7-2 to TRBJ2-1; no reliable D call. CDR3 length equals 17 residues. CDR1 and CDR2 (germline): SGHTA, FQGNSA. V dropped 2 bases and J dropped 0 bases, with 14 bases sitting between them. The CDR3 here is CASSLHSFPRSYNEQFF. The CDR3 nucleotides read TGTGCCAGCAGCTTACACTCCTTTCCCCGCTCCTACAATGAGCAGTTCTTC.

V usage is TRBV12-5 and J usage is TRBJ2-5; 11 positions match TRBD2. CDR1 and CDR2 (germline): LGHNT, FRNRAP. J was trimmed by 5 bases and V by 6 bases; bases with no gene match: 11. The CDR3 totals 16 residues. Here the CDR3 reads CASGPISGRATETQYF. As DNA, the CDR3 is TGTGCTAGTGGACCAATTAGCGGGAGGGCCACGGAGACCCAGTACTTC.